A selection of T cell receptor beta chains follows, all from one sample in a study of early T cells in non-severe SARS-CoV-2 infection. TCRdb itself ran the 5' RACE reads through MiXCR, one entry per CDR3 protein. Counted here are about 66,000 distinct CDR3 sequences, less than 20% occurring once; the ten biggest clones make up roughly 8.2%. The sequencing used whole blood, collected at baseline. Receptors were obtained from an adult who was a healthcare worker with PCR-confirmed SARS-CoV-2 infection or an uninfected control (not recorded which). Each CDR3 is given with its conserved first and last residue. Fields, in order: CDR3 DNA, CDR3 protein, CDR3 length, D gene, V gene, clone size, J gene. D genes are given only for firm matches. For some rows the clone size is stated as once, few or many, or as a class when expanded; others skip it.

CDR3nt: TGTGCCAGCAGCTTTAGGGGGCGGAGCTCCTACGAGCAGTACTTC
CDR3aa: CASSFRGRSSYEQYF
len: 15
d_gene: TRBD1
v_gene: TRBV5-6
abundance: -
j_gene: TRBJ2-7

CDR3nt: TGTGCCATCAGTGAGGGACAGATGAACACTGAAGCTTTCTTT
CDR3aa: CAISEGQMNTEAFF
len: 14
d_gene: -
v_gene: TRBV10-3
abundance: few
j_gene: TRBJ1-1

CDR3nt: TGTGCCAGCAGTGAAGCTTCGGGACAGGGACAAGAGACCCAGTACTTC
CDR3aa: CASSEASGQGQETQYF
len: 16
d_gene: TRBD1
v_gene: TRBV6-1
abundance: few
j_gene: TRBJ2-5

CDR3nt: TGTGCCAGCAGCTTAGACCTAGCGAGCTACGAGCAGTACTTC
CDR3aa: CASSLDLASYEQYF
len: 14
d_gene: -
v_gene: TRBV7-9
abundance: few
j_gene: TRBJ2-7

CDR3nt: TGTGCCAGCAGCTTGGAGAGGGATACGCAGTATTTT
CDR3aa: CASSLERDTQYF
len: 12
d_gene: -
v_gene: TRBV5-4
abundance: -
j_gene: TRBJ2-3

CDR3nt: TGTGCCAGCAGCTTAGGAGGGACTAGCGCTCTATACGAGCAGTACTTC
CDR3aa: CASSLGGTSALYEQYF
len: 16
d_gene: TRBD2
v_gene: TRBV11-2
abundance: few
j_gene: TRBJ2-7

CDR3nt: TGTGCCAGCAGCTCGAGGACAGTTGATATAGATACGCAGTATTTT
CDR3aa: CASSSRTVDIDTQYF
len: 15
d_gene: -
v_gene: TRBV7-2
abundance: -
j_gene: TRBJ2-3

CDR3nt: TGCGCCAGCAGCTTGGTCGCTGGCTACGAGCAGTACTTC
CDR3aa: CASSLVAGYEQYF
len: 13
d_gene: -
v_gene: TRBV5-1
abundance: many
j_gene: TRBJ2-7

CDR3nt: TGTGCCAGCAGAACGTCTTTGGGGCTTATAGGCACAGATACGCAGTATTTT
CDR3aa: CASRTSLGLIGTDTQYF
len: 17
d_gene: -
v_gene: TRBV6-1
abundance: few
j_gene: TRBJ2-3

CDR3nt: TGTGCCAGCACTCGGACCGGGACCCTAACCGGGGCCCAGCATTTT
CDR3aa: CASTRTGTLTGAQHF
len: 15
d_gene: -
v_gene: TRBV28
abundance: -
j_gene: TRBJ1-5

CDR3nt: TGTGCCAGCAGTCCCACCGGGACCTACTACACTGAAGCTTTCTTT
CDR3aa: CASSPTGTYYTEAFF
len: 15
d_gene: -
v_gene: TRBV7-9
abundance: few
j_gene: TRBJ1-1

CDR3nt: TGTGCCAGCACCGGGGCCAACTCGGACGAGCAGTACTTC
CDR3aa: CASTGANSDEQYF
len: 13
d_gene: -
v_gene: TRBV12-3/TRBV12-4
abundance: -
j_gene: TRBJ2-7

CDR3nt: TGCGCCAGCAGCCAAGATAGGGCCAGGGACGATGAGCAGTTCTTC
CDR3aa: CASSQDRARDDEQFF
len: 15
d_gene: -
v_gene: TRBV4-3
abundance: few
j_gene: TRBJ2-1

CDR3nt: TGTGCCAGCAGTAGGTACGGAACCTCCTACGAGCAGTACTTC
CDR3aa: CASSRYGTSYEQYF
len: 14
d_gene: -
v_gene: TRBV6-2/TRBV6-3
abundance: many
j_gene: TRBJ2-7

CDR3nt: TGTGCCAGCAGCCACGACCCGGCGGGGGGACAGACCCAGTACTTC
CDR3aa: CASSHDPAGGQTQYF
len: 15
d_gene: TRBD2
v_gene: TRBV4-2
abundance: few
j_gene: TRBJ2-5

CDR3nt: TGTGCCAGCAGCCAAGAAAGGGGACAGGGTGTTAATTCACCCCTCCACTTT
CDR3aa: CASSQERGQGVNSPLHF
len: 17
d_gene: TRBD1
v_gene: TRBV4-2
abundance: -
j_gene: TRBJ1-6

CDR3nt: TGTGCCATCAGTAACCGAGTGAGCACAGATACGCAGTATTTT
CDR3aa: CAISNRVSTDTQYF
len: 14
d_gene: -
v_gene: TRBV10-3
abundance: few
j_gene: TRBJ2-3

CDR3nt: TGTGCCAGCCTCCCCCACTTGGGCCTCGGGACCCAGTACTTC
CDR3aa: CASLPHLGLGTQYF
len: 14
d_gene: -
v_gene: TRBV6-2/TRBV6-3
abundance: -
j_gene: TRBJ2-5

CDR3nt: TGTGCCAGCAGTGACAGGGGCGTCTATGGCTACACCTTC
CDR3aa: CASSDRGVYGYTF
len: 13
d_gene: -
v_gene: TRBV2
abundance: -
j_gene: TRBJ1-2

CDR3nt: TGTGCCAGCAGTGAAGTTGTGGATACGCAGTATTTT
CDR3aa: CASSEVVDTQYF
len: 12
d_gene: -
v_gene: TRBV6-1
abundance: many
j_gene: TRBJ2-3

CDR3nt: TGTGCCATCAGCCCGGGACAGGTGAGTCAGCCCCAGCATTTT
CDR3aa: CAISPGQVSQPQHF
len: 14
d_gene: TRBD1
v_gene: TRBV10-3
abundance: -
j_gene: TRBJ1-5

CDR3nt: TGTGCCAGCAGCTTCTCTACCCAGGGGATCTACGAGCAGTACTTC
CDR3aa: CASSFSTQGIYEQYF
len: 15
d_gene: -
v_gene: TRBV7-2
abundance: many
j_gene: TRBJ2-7

CDR3nt: TGTGCCTGGACTCCAGGGGGGAACTATGGCTACACCTTC
CDR3aa: CAWTPGGNYGYTF
len: 13
d_gene: TRBD1
v_gene: TRBV30
abundance: few
j_gene: TRBJ1-2

CDR3nt: TGTGCCAGCAGCTTTGTTGAGACCCAGTACTTC
CDR3aa: CASSFVETQYF
len: 11
d_gene: -
v_gene: TRBV11-2
abundance: -
j_gene: TRBJ2-5

CDR3nt: TGTGCCAGCAGCTTCCGGGACAGGGGAGGCACTGAAGCTTTCTTT
CDR3aa: CASSFRDRGGTEAFF
len: 15
d_gene: TRBD1
v_gene: TRBV7-2
abundance: -
j_gene: TRBJ1-1

CDR3nt: TGTGCCAGCAGCAAGGGACTAGCGGGAGAAGATACGCAGTATTTT
CDR3aa: CASSKGLAGEDTQYF
len: 15
d_gene: TRBD2
v_gene: TRBV6-6
abundance: few
j_gene: TRBJ2-3

CDR3nt: TGTGCCAGCAGCAAAGAACAGCAGGGGACCTCCTACGAGCAGTACTTC
CDR3aa: CASSKEQQGTSYEQYF
len: 16
d_gene: -
v_gene: TRBV21-1
abundance: -
j_gene: TRBJ2-7

CDR3nt: TGTGCCAGCAGCCCCGCCCTGACACTGAACGAGCAGTACTTC
CDR3aa: CASSPALTLNEQYF
len: 14
d_gene: -
v_gene: TRBV7-9
abundance: -
j_gene: TRBJ2-7

CDR3nt: TGTGCCAGCAGTTACTCGAAGGGACTCGGCATTCAGTACTTC
CDR3aa: CASSYSKGLGIQYF
len: 14
d_gene: -
v_gene: TRBV6-5
abundance: many
j_gene: TRBJ2-4

CDR3nt: TGTGCCAGCAAAGAGATTCGAGCGAATTCACCCCTCCACTTT
CDR3aa: CASKEIRANSPLHF
len: 14
d_gene: -
v_gene: TRBV25-1
abundance: -
j_gene: TRBJ1-6

CDR3nt: TGTGCCAGCGGAGAGGGCCGGGTCAGCGGGACCTACGAGCAGTACTTC
CDR3aa: CASGEGRVSGTYEQYF
len: 16
d_gene: TRBD2
v_gene: TRBV7-9
abundance: few
j_gene: TRBJ2-7

CDR3nt: TGTGCCAGTAGTACCCGCCCCAGGAGTTGGAATGGCTACACCTTC
CDR3aa: CASSTRPRSWNGYTF
len: 15
d_gene: -
v_gene: TRBV19
abundance: -
j_gene: TRBJ1-2

CDR3nt: TGTGCCAGCAGTCTCCTCGGGGTGGATGGAGGACATACGCAGTATTTT
CDR3aa: CASSLLGVDGGHTQYF
len: 16
d_gene: -
v_gene: TRBV28
abundance: -
j_gene: TRBJ2-3

CDR3nt: TGTGCCAGCAGTACAGGTTCTATGAACACTGAAGCTTTCTTT
CDR3aa: CASSTGSMNTEAFF
len: 14
d_gene: -
v_gene: TRBV9
abundance: few
j_gene: TRBJ1-1

CDR3nt: TGTGCCAGCAGACTGACTAGCAATCAGCCCCAGCATTTT
CDR3aa: CASRLTSNQPQHF
len: 13
d_gene: -
v_gene: TRBV28
abundance: -
j_gene: TRBJ1-5

CDR3nt: TGCGCCAGCAGCTTGGCCTCGCGGGGGGGCTTTGGTTACAATGAGCAGTTCTTC
CDR3aa: CASSLASRGGFGYNEQFF
len: 18
d_gene: TRBD2
v_gene: TRBV5-1
abundance: few
j_gene: TRBJ2-1

CDR3nt: TGCAGCGTTAGGAGGGGACTCGGAGGGGGCCGGGATGAGCAGTTCTTC
CDR3aa: CSVRRGLGGGRDEQFF
len: 16
d_gene: -
v_gene: TRBV29-1
abundance: medium-sized
j_gene: TRBJ2-1

CDR3nt: TGTGCCAGCAGTGTGGAGGGCGGCAGCTCCTACAATGAGCAGTTCTTC
CDR3aa: CASSVEGGSSYNEQFF
len: 16
d_gene: -
v_gene: TRBV2
abundance: -
j_gene: TRBJ2-1

CDR3nt: TGTGCCAGCACGGAACTGAACACCGGGGAGCTGTTTTTT
CDR3aa: CASTELNTGELFF
len: 13
d_gene: -
v_gene: TRBV2
abundance: many
j_gene: TRBJ2-2

CDR3nt: TGTGCCAGCAGCCCAAGTAGGGAGACCCAGTACTTC
CDR3aa: CASSPSRETQYF
len: 12
d_gene: -
v_gene: TRBV7-9
abundance: -
j_gene: TRBJ2-5

CDR3nt: TGTGCCAGCAGTCACTCAGACGAGAACTATGGCTACACCTTC
CDR3aa: CASSHSDENYGYTF
len: 14
d_gene: -
v_gene: TRBV12-3/TRBV12-4
abundance: -
j_gene: TRBJ1-2

CDR3nt: TGTGCCAGCTCACCACAGGGTGATCAGCCCCAGCATTTT
CDR3aa: CASSPQGDQPQHF
len: 13
d_gene: -
v_gene: TRBV18
abundance: -
j_gene: TRBJ1-5

CDR3nt: TGTGCCAGCAGGGCGGGGGTTTACCCTGAAGCTTTCTTT
CDR3aa: CASRAGVYPEAFF
len: 13
d_gene: -
v_gene: TRBV6-1
abundance: few
j_gene: TRBJ1-1